This T cell receptor (beta chain) was found in a study of identical twins (dated by TCRdb to 2016 to 2017). Regarding the research as a whole: TCR alpha and beta repertoires from monozygotic twins, unrelated adults of various ages and cord blood were deep-sequenced to test whether fetal clonotypes persist. To rule out contamination, replicate twin experiments were performed at different times with different library preparation protocols. Results the study describes overall, beyond this receptor: In beta out-of-frame sequences, excess twin sharing was weaker, because having fewer shared sequences lowered the signal-to-noise ratio. In monozygotic twins, recombination models systematically underestimated out-of-frame TCR alpha sharing, but the models matched the sharing seen between unrelated individuals. Zero-insertion analyses could be partly confounded by invariant T cells such as MAIT and iNKT, though diverse VJ usage argued against such confounding for most clonotypes. Because the same donors could not be followed over many years, the conclusions relied on cross-sectional statistical analysis. Fewer insertions were carried by abundant cord blood beta clonotypes, a similar but weaker trend appeared in young adult naive repertoires, and no such trend appeared in memory repertoires. Compared with coincidental sharing between unrelated individuals, out-of-frame TCR alpha sequences shared between twins had an excess of sequences with low generation probability.

About this clonotype itself: Its antigen is unknown. No much larger clone exists at a distance of one base, and base qualities are not known.

Every donor was a healthy Caucasian. Three pairs of female monozygotic twins, all aged about 18 to 29 years, made up the twin cohort. Positive isolation kits from Invitrogen were used to isolate the CD4+ and CD8+ T cell populations. Libraries were constructed by 5' RACE. The run used an Illumina HiSeq 2000. Template switching introduced a universal primer binding site; the final cDNA contained a unique molecular identifier, enabling accurate counting of TCR cDNA molecules. Specific primers in the conserved constant-segment region were used to synthesize first-strand cDNA for the TCR alpha and beta chains. To control for contamination, each cDNA library was double barcoded with a SMART-Mk sample barcode plus Illumina barcodes. TruSeq adapter sequences along with Illumina sample barcodes were introduced in two successive PCR steps. The Illumina HiSeq platform was used with custom primers to sequence TCR alpha and beta cDNA libraries. The study's processing was this. MiGEC was used to process raw reads and extract unique molecular identifiers, and MiXCR was used to find CDR3 positions. Recombination models were inferred per individual with the repgenHMM and IGoR tools using an EM algorithm. The tcR package in R was used for shared clonotype analysis, with sharing normalized by the product of cloneset sizes. To study raw recombination without the effects of thymic and clonal selection, out-of-frame nonproductive sequences were analyzed. Clones were called with MiXCR by TCRdb after fastp trimmed the public reads at Q25, and only in-frame beta chains were retained. Each entry merges the rows of one CDR3 protein and shows their most common DNA and genes. The V and J calls, along with clone size, are taken from TCRdb and not from the paper's own processing. The sample table holds 400,000 to 650,000 distinct CDR3 sequences, of which approximately 22% were seen once. The top ten constitute under 0.95% of the sample.

The germline V end is reduced by 6 bases and the J end by 6 bases; junction bases left unmatched: 6. Taken from cysteine to phenylalanine, the CDR3 has 14 residues. Kept here is only the CDR3 DNA, which spans 42 bases and is read in frame from base 1. For CDR1 and CDR2, the germline V gene lists MNHNS and SASEGT. This sample also belongs to another study, concerning T cells expressing NK-cell markers. The other study reports the following: TCR beta-chain repertoires were profiled in sorted CD3+CD56+NKG2C+, CD3+CD56+NKG2C- and CD3+CD56-NKG2C+ T-cell subsets from seven or eight donors. Among the eight sequenced donors, seven were HCMV-seropositive and one was HCMV-seronegative. In several experiments an anti-gammadeltaTCR antibody was added to restrict sorting to alphabetaTCR-expressing T cells. In six donors, the dominant CD3+CD56+NKG2C+ clonotypes were found to rank among the top 10 CD8+ clonotypes and to make up 1.0-7.0% of CD8+ T cells. Those dominant clonotypes were again the most abundant among CD3+CD56-NKG2C+ cells in several donors, at roughly 25-60.1%. Whether the expanded NKG2C-expressing T cell clones were specific for HCMV antigens remained unclear. The study sequenced eight donors, all healthy volunteers chosen at random: three men and five women. HCMV-specific IgG was detected in serum with a commercial ELISA kit to determine HCMV serostatus. Reads were demultiplexed and grouped by UMI with MIGEC, and clonotypes were assembled and quantified with MiTCR. To exclude erroneous sequences, any TCR cDNA sequence not supported by at least two reads was discarded. The tcR package was used for downstream repertoire analysis, and clonotypes were matched between fractions using CDR3 nucleotide sequence together with V segment. VDJmatch was used to annotate antigen specificity against VDJdb, with one amino acid substitution in CDR3 permitted.

This sequence originates from a woman in her late teens or twenties in good health. Here the chain combines TRBV6-1 and TRBJ2-2, with 8 junctional bases fitting TRBD1. Sequencing was carried out using CD4+ T cells sorted from blood. The sequenced DNA is TGTGCCAGCAGCCAGACAGGGGTAGCCGGGGAGCTGTTTTTT. Its protein is CASSQTGVAGELFF.